This T cell receptor beta chain is from a study of blood T cell repertoires in COVID-19. Background on the study: PBMCs, B-cell-depleted T cells, or T cells provided the cDNA or gDNA that made up the material.

The ends lost 6 bases at V and 2 bases at J; junction bases unmatched: 2. The CDR3 runs to 13 residues. Per germline, CDR1 SNHLY and CDR2 FYNNEI. Assay used: immunoSEQ multiplex PCR; TCRdb lists only in-frame clones, some missing. The data hold 100,000 to 120,000 clones, with roughly 80% observed a single time. This receptor was identified in a woman in her 70s with acute or convalescent COVID-19. The V and J genes are TRBV2 and TRBJ1-2; TRBD1 aligns across 8 bases. The sample consisted of peripheral blood. The CDR3 bases are TGTGCCAGCAGGGACAGGGCGAACTATGGCTACACCTTC. Encoded protein: CASRDRANYGYTF.